These T cell receptor beta chains were read from a single sample in a study of T-cell memory formation after mild COVID-19. TCRdb reanalysed the 5' RACE reads using MiXCR and keeps one entry per CDR3 protein. The sample has about 340,000 distinct CDR3 sequences; around an eighth are singletons. Sequenced: PBMCs or a T cell subset sorted from them (not recorded which). All receptors come from a man between 18 and 29 years old who had mild COVID-19 (a few samples of this study predate the infection). Cell type and time point are not known. CDR3s include the opening cysteine and the closing phenylalanine or tryptophan. The order of the fields is J gene, D gene, clone size, V gene, CDR3 DNA, CDR3 protein. D genes are given only for firm matches. Expanded clones are given a class, and other clones once, few, many or no size at all.

J: TRBJ2-2
D: -
size: few
V: TRBV28
DNA: TGTGCCAGCAGTCCATTCCCTCCCGGGGAGCTGTTTTTT
CDR3: CASSPFPPGELFF

J: TRBJ2-2
D: -
size: few
V: TRBV18
DNA: TGTGCCAGCTCCCGGGACCGACAGAACACCGGGGAGCTGTTTTTT
CDR3: CASSRDRQNTGELFF

J: TRBJ1-6
D: -
size: few
V: TRBV5-1
DNA: TGCGCCAGCAGCCCTCGGATCGCCGGCGGGAATTCACCCCTCCACTTT
CDR3: CASSPRIAGGNSPLHF

J: TRBJ2-2
D: -
size: -
V: TRBV19
DNA: TGTGCCAGTAAGGATCCCGGCAACACCGGGGAGCTGTTTTTT
CDR3: CASKDPGNTGELFF

J: TRBJ2-3
D: TRBD2
size: -
V: TRBV18
DNA: TGTGCCAGCTCCCTGGGGACTAGCCCAGATACGCAGTATTTT
CDR3: CASSLGTSPDTQYF

J: TRBJ2-3
D: TRBD2
size: -
V: TRBV6-2/TRBV6-3
DNA: TGTGCCAGCAGTTACGGACTAGCGAGGGCCACAGATACGCAGTATTTT
CDR3: CASSYGLARATDTQYF

J: TRBJ2-7
D: TRBD2
size: many
V: TRBV6-5
DNA: TGTGCCAGCAGTTCTACTAGCGGGGGGGTCGAGCAGTACTTC
CDR3: CASSSTSGGVEQYF

J: TRBJ2-3
D: -
size: few
V: TRBV27
DNA: TGTGCCAGCAGTGGTAGCTGGGCCGGGTCAGATACGCAGTATTTT
CDR3: CASSGSWAGSDTQYF

J: TRBJ2-3
D: TRBD1
size: -
V: TRBV4-1
DNA: TGCGCCAGCAGCTATCCGGGACAGGGCACAGATACGCAGTATTTT
CDR3: CASSYPGQGTDTQYF

J: TRBJ1-4
D: -
size: -
V: TRBV7-9
DNA: TGTGCCAGCAGCTTAGCGTATCATAAGGGCCCGGGTGAAAAACTGTTTTTT
CDR3: CASSLAYHKGPGEKLFF

J: TRBJ1-2
D: -
size: -
V: TRBV20-1
DNA: TGCAGTGCTAGCGACAGCCCCTATGGCTACACCTTC
CDR3: CSASDSPYGYTF

J: TRBJ2-3
D: -
size: -
V: TRBV9
DNA: TGTGCCAGCAGCGTAGGAAGAGGCACAGATACGCAGTATTTT
CDR3: CASSVGRGTDTQYF